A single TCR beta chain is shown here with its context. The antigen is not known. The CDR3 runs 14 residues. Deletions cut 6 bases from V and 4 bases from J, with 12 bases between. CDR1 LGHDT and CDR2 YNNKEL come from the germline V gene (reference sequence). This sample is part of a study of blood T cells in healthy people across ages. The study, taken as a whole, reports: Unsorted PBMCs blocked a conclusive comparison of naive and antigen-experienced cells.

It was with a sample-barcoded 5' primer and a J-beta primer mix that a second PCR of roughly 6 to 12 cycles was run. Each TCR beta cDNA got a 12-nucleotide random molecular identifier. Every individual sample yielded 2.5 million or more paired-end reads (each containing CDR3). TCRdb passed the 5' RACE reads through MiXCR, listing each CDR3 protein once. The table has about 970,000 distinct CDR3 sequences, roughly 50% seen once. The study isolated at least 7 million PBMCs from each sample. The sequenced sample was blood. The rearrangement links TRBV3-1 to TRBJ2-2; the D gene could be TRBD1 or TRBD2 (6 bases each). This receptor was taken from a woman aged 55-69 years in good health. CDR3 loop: CASRGGTVTGELFF. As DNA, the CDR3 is TGTGCCAGCAGAGGGGGGACGGTCACCGGGGAGCTGTTTTTT.